Shown below are 8 T cell receptor beta chains from a single sample sequenced in a study of blood T cell repertoires in COVID-19 (dated by TCRdb to 2020 to 2022). Libraries were constructed by the immunoSEQ multiplex PCR assay. TCRdb's version of the immuneACCESS table is confined to in-frame rearrangements and falls short of the full clone set. An unresolved V gene accounts for under half of the shortfall where checked; the remainder is of unknown origin. This sample lists 150,000 to 200,000 clones; 89% were detected once. The top ten clones comprise around 0.77% of the sample. Sequencing was carried out using PBMCs or T cells enriched from blood (not recorded which). The receptors come from a woman in her late teens or twenties who had recovered from COVID-19.

This rearrangement joins TRBV3-1 (or the pseudogene TRBV3-2) to TRBJ2-7; possibly TRBD2 for D (5 bases). CDR3 length: 15 amino acids. Per germline, CDR1 LGHDT and CDR2 YNNKEL (reference sequence). Trimming took off 2 bases at V and 6 bases at J, with 17 bases between the two ends. In DNA form, the CDR3 reads TGTGCCAGCAGCCAACGAGTGTCGGGAATCGGCGAGCAGTACTTC. It encodes CASSQRVSGIGEQYF.

This chain connects TRBV12-3 or TRBV12-4 to TRBJ1-1; unclear D gene. Trimming took 5 bases from V and 2 from J, leaving 9 bases between them. The CDR3 extends over 13 amino acids. CDR3 loop: CASSPGVNTEAFF. The CDR3 nucleotides read TGTGCCAGCAGTCCGGGAGTTAACACTGAAGCTTTCTTT.

The rearrangement uses TRBV28 and TRBJ2-1, with 10 bases that match TRBD2. V dropped 7 bases and J dropped 9; count of bases not matched to a gene: 12. Germline CDR1 is MDHEN and CDR2 is SYDVKM. The CDR3 has 15 residues. CDR3 nucleotide sequence: TGTGCCAGCATTGGAAGCGGGAGGGTCCTCGGTGAGCAGTTCTTC. It codes for CASIGSGRVLGEQFF.

The chain is built from TRBV5-1 and TRBJ2-5, with D possibly TRBD1 on 5 matching bases. There are 15 residues in the CDR3. V lost 0 bases to trimming and J lost 0 bases, with 9 bases between them. The germline V gene encodes CDR1 SGHRS and CDR2 YFSETQ. In nucleotides, the CDR3 is TGCGCCAGCAGCTTGGGTGGGGCTAACCAAGAGACCCAGTACTTC. Its protein is CASSLGGANQETQYF.

The V gene is TRBV14, the J gene TRBJ1-2; D ambiguous. Per the germline V gene, CDR1 is SGHDN and CDR2 is FVKESK. V gave up 1 base and J gave up 7 bases, with 19 bases separating them. The CDR3 sequence is 16 residues long. This CDR3 is CASSQGLGYGSRGYTF. CDR3 DNA sequence: TGTGCCAGCAGCCAAGGGCTCGGGTACGGGAGCCGTGGCTACACCTTC.

This chain connects TRBV2 to TRBJ1-2; D is possibly TRBD1 (5 bases). Germline CDR1 SNHLY, CDR2 FYNNEI. V lost 2 bases, J lost 8 bases, and 15 bases lay in between. The CDR3 spans 14 residues. In nucleotides, the CDR3 is TGTGCCAGCAGTGAATACCAGGGAAAGGGCGGCTACACCTTC. Encoded protein: CASSEYQGKGGYTF.

V and J are TRBV27 and TRBJ2-3; 12 bases map to TRBD2. This CDR3 has 14 amino acids. Germline CDR1 reads MNHEY; CDR2 reads SMNVEV (reference sequence). V was clipped by 5 bases and J by 11 bases; unmatched bases: 8. CDR3 bases: TGTGCCAGCAGTGCTAGCGGGAGGGCCTTAGAGCAGTATTTT. Encoded protein: CASSASGRALEQYF.

The sample holds one count of this clone. This chain links TRBV28 with TRBJ2-7; weak D call: TRBD1 (6 bases). Germline values: CDR1 MDHEN, CDR2 SYDVKM. The CDR3 loop spans 15 amino acids. With 5 bases removed from V and 3 bases from J, the gap between germline ends came to 17 bases. The CDR3 DNA sequence: TGTGCCAGCAGTGTCGGGACAAATGTAGGCTACGAGCAGTACTTC. Amino acid sequence: CASSVGTNVGYEQYF. The entire variable domain, with the rest obtained from reference TRBV28 and TRBJ2-7, is as follows: DVKVTQSSRYLVKRTGEKVFLECVQDMDHENMFWYRQDPGLGLRLIYFSYDVKMKEKGDIPEGYSVSREKKERFSLILESASTNQTSMYLCASSVGTNVGYEQYFGPGTRLTVT.